The clone carrying this T cell receptor (beta chain) was recorded many times. The antigen is undetermined. The CDR3 runs 15 residues. V lost 0 bases, J lost 1 base, and 9 bases lay in between. Germline V gene lookup returns CDR1 SGDLS and CDR2 YYNGEE. Sorted cells numbering roughly 19,000 to 1,000,000, with 10%, 30% or 50% RNA, yielded the naive CD8 libraries. Isolation of naive CD8 T cells was achieved by sorting on a CD8+CD4-CCR7+CD45RA+ phenotype. This entry comes from a study of molecular identifiers for immune sequencing clone quantification. Study context: Replicates partitioned RNA from about 20,000 or 100,000 naive CD8 cells into five parts, sequencing four.

MiXCR was run by TCRdb on the PCR reads, yielding one entry per CDR3 protein. The sample has roughly 50,000 distinct CDR3 sequences; approximately 25% are singletons. Findings of the study overall: Whereas clones above 20 RNA copies held under 1% of naive-cell molecules, they held over 97% of effector molecules.

The sequence was obtained from a human donor in good health. Some libraries in this study had Jurkat cell RNA spiked in. This chain joins TRBV9 and TRBJ2-3; D call uncertain. Sequenced: naive CD8+ T cells from blood, with Jurkat cell RNA spiked in. Subset here: FACS-sorted CD8+CD4-CCR7+CD45RA+ naive T cells. The CDR3 is CASSVDGPGTDTQYF. DNA of the CDR3: TGTGCCAGCAGCGTAGATGGTCCGGGCACAGATACGCAGTATTTT. Together with reference TRBV9 and TRBJ2-3, the CDR3 gives the full variable domain: DSGVTQTPKHLITATGQRVTLRCSPRSGDLSVYWYQQSLDQGLQFLIQYYNGEERAKGNILERFSAQQFPDLHSELNLSSLELGDSALYFCASSVDGPGTDTQYFGPGTRLTVL.